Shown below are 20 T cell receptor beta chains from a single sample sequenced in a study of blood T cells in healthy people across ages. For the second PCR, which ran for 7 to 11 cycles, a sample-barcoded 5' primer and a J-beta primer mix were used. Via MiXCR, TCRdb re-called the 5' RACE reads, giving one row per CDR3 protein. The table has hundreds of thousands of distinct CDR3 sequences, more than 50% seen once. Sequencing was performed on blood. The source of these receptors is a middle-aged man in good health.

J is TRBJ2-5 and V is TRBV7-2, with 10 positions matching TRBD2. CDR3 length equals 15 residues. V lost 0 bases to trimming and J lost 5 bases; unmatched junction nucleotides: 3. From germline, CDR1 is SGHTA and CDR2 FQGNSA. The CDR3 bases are TGTGCCAGCAGCTTAGCCCTTAGCGGGAGGGAGACCCAGTACTTC. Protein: CASSLALSGRETQYF.

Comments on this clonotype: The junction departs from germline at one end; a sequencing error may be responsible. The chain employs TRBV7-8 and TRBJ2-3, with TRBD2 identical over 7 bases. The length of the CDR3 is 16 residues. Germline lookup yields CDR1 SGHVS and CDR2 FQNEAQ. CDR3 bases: TGTGCCAGCACCCGTACCGGCGGGAGCCAAACAGGTACGCAGTATTTT. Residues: CASTRTGGSQTGTQYF. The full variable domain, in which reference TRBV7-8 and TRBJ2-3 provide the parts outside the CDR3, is GAGVSQSPRYKVAKRGQDVALRCDPISGHVSLFWYQQALGQGPEFLTYFQNEAQLDKSGLPSDRFFAERPEGSVSTLKIQRTQQEDSAVYLCASTRTGGSQTGTQYFGPGTRLTVL.

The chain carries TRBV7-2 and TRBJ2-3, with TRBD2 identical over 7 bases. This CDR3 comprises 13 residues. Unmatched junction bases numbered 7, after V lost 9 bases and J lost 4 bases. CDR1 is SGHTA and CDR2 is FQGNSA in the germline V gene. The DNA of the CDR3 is TGTGCCAGTCGAGCGGGGTGGGCAGATACGCAGTATTTT. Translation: CASRAGWADTQYF.

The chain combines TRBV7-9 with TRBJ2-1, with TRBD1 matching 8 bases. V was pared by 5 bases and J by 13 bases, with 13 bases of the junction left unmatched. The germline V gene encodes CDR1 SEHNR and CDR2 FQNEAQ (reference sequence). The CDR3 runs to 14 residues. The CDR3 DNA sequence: TGTGCCAGCAGCCAAGCAGGGGGCGGCGAGACCCAGTTCTTC. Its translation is CASSQAGGGETQFF.

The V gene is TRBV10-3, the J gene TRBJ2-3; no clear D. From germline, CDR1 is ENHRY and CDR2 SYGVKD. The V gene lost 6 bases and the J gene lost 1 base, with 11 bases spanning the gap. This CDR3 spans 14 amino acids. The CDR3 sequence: CAIRWAGGTDTQYF. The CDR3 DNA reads TGTGCCATCAGGTGGGCTGGGGGCACAGATACGCAGTATTTT.

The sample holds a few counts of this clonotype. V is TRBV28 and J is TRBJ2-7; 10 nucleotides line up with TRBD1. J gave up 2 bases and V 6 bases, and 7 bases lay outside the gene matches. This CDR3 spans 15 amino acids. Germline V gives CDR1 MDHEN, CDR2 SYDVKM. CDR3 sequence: CASRPGGTGAYEQYF. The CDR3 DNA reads TGTGCCAGCAGACCCGGAGGGACAGGGGCCTACGAGCAGTACTTC.

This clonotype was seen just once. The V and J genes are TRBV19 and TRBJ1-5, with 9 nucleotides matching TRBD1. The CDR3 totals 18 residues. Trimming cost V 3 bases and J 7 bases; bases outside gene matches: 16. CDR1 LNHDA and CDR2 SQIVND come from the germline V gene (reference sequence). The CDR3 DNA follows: TGTGCCAGTAGTATTTCGGTTCCGGGACAGGGAAATGGCCAGCCCCAGCATTTT. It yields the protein CASSISVPGQGNGQPQHF. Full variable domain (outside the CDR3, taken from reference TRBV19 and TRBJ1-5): DGGITQSPKYLFRKEGQNVTLSCEQNLNHDAMYWYRQDPGQGLRLIYYSQIVNDFQKGDIAEGYSVSREKKESFPLTVTSAQKNPTAFYLCASSISVPGQGNGQPQHFGDGTRLSIL.

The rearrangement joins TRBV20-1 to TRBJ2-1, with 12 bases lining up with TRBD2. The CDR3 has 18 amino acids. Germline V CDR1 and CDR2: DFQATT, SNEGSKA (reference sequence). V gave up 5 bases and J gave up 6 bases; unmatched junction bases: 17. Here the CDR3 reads CSAEGFLGLAGGPNEQFF. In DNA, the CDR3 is TGCAGTGCTGAGGGATTCCTGGGGCTAGCGGGGGGGCCCAATGAGCAGTTCTTC.

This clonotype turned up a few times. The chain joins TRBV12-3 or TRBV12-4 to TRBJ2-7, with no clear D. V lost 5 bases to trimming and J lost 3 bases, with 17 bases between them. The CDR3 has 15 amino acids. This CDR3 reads CASSIELGRHYEQYF. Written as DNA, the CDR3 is TGTGCCAGCAGTATCGAGCTTGGCAGGCACTACGAGCAGTACTTC.

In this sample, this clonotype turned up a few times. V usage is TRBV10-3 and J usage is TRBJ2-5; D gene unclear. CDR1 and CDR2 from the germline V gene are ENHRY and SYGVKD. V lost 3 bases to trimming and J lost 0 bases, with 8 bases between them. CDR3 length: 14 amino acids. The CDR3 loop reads CAISETANQETQYF. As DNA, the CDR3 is TGTGCCATCAGTGAAACAGCGAACCAAGAGACCCAGTACTTC.

CDR3: CASRPTGANTEAFF. The CDR3 DNA follows: TGCGCCAGCAGGCCGACAGGGGCGAACACTGAAGCTTTCTTT. V is TRBV5-1 and J is TRBJ1-1; the match to TRBD1 covers 8 bases. Germline V CDR1 and CDR2: SGHRS, YFSETQ. The CDR3 has 14 residues. The J segment lost 1 base and the V segment lost 5 bases, leaving 4 bases of the junction unmatched.

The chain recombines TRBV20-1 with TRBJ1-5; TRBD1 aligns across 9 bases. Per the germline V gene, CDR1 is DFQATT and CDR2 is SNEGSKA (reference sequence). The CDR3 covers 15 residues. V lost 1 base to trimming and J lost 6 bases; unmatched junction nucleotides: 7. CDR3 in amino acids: CSARGLGQGFQPQHF. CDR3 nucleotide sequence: TGCAGTGCTAGAGGTCTGGGACAGGGCTTTCAGCCCCAGCATTTT.

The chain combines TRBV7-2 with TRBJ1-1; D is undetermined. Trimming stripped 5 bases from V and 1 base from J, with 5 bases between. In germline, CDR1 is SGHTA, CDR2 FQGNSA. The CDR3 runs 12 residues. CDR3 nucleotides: TGTGCCAGCAGCCACCGGAACACTGAAGCTTTCTTT. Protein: CASSHRNTEAFF.

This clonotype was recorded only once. The CDR3 bases are TGTGCCAGCAGCAACCCCAGATACGAGCAGTACTTC. This translates into CASSNPRYEQYF. This chain joins TRBV21-1 and TRBJ2-5. The DNA end is more similar to TRBJ2-7, so the J call may be wrong. TRBV21-1 is reported as a pseudogene. There are 12 residues in the CDR3.

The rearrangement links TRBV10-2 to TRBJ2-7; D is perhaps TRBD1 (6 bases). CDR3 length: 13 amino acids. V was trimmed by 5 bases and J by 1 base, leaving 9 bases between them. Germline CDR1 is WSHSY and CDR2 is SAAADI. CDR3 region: CASSIGQSYEQYF. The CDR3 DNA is TGCGCCAGCAGTATAGGACAGTCCTACGAGCAGTACTTC.

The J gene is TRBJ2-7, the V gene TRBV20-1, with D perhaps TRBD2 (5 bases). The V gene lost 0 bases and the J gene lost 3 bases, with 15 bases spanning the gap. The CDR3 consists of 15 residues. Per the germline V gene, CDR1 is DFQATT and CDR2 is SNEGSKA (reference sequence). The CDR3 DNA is TGCAGTGCTAGAGACCGGGTGCGGGCCGGCTACGAGCAGTACTTC. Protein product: CSARDRVRAGYEQYF.

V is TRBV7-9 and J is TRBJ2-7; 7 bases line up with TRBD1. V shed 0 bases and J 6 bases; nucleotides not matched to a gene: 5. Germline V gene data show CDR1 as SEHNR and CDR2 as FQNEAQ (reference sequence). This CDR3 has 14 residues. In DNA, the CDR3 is TGTGCCAGCAGCTTAGCGGCAGGGGGAGTCGAGCAGTACTTC. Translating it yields CASSLAAGGVEQYF.

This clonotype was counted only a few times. The CDR3 region is CSAPASPGQGKFHEQYF. DNA of the CDR3: TGCAGTGCTCCCGCCTCCCCGGGACAGGGAAAGTTCCACGAGCAGTACTTC. This chain uses TRBV20-1 with TRBJ2-7, with 9 bases matching TRBD1. The V and J ends lost 5 bases and 5 bases, in that order; junction bases with no gene match: 19. The V gene's germline CDR1 is DFQATT and CDR2 SNEGSKA (reference sequence). This CDR3 region has 17 residues.

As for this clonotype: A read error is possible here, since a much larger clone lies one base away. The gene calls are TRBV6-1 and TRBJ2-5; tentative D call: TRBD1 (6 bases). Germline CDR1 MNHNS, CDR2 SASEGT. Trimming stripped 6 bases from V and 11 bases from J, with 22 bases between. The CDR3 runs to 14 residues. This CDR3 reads CASSPGEPSYGQYF. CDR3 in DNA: TGTGCCAGCAGCCCAGGGGAACCGTCCTACGGGCAGTACTTC.

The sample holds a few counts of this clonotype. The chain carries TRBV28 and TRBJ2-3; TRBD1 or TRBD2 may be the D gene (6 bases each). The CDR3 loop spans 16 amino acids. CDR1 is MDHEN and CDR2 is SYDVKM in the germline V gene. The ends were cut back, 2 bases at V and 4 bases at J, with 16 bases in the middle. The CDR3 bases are TGTGCCAGCAGTTTACAAACTCCAGGGGAGGCAGATACGCAGTATTTT. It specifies CASSLQTPGEADTQYF.